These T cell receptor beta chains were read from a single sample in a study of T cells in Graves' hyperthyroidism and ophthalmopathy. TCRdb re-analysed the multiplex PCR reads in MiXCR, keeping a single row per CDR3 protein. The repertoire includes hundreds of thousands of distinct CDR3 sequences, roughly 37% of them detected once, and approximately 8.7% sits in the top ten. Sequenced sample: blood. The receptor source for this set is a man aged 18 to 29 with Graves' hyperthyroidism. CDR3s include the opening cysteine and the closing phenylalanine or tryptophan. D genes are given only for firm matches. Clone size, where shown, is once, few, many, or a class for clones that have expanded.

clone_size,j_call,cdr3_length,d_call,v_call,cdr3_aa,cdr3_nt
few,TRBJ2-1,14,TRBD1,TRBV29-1,CSVEGTGSDNEQFF,TGCAGCGTTGAAGGGACAGGGTCCGACAATGAGCAGTTCTTC
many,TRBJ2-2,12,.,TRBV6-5,CASSYDTGELFF,TGTGCCAGCAGTTACGACACCGGGGAGCTGTTTTTT
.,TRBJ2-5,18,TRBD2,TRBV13,CASSRRTSGGGPLGTQYF,TGTGCCAGCAGCCGCCGGACTAGCGGGGGGGGCCCGTTAGGGACCCAGTACTTC
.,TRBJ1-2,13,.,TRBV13,CASSIEAAYGYTF,TGTGCCAGCAGCATTGAGGCAGCTTATGGCTACACCTTC
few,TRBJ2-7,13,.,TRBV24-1,CATSDSNTGEQYF,TGTGCCACCAGTGATTCCAACACGGGCGAGCAGTACTTC
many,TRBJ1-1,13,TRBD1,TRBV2,CASCPGTGREAFF,TGTGCCAGCTGTCCGGGGACAGGTCGTGAAGCTTTCTTT
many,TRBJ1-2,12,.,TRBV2,CASSYGGNGYTF,TGTGCCAGCAGTTACGGCGGTAATGGCTACACCTTC
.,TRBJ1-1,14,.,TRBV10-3,CAISADTTATEAFF,TGTGCCATCAGTGCCGATACCACGGCCACTGAAGCTTTCTTT
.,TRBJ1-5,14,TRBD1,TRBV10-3,CATGTGGVSQPQHF,TGTGCCACCGGGACAGGGGGGGTCAGTCAGCCCCAGCATTTT
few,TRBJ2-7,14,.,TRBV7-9,CASSREQGSHEQYF,TGTGCCAGCAGCCGTGAACAGGGTTCCCACGAGCAGTACTTC
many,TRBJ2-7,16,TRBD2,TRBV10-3,CAISESPTSGSYEQYF,TGTGCCATCAGTGAGTCGCCGACTAGCGGGAGCTACGAGCAGTACTTC
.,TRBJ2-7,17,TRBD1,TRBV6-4,CASSTYPLDRGLGEQYF,TGTGCCAGCAGTACCTACCCCCTGGACAGGGGGCTCGGTGAGCAGTACTTC
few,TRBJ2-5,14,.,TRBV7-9,CASNLGRGGETQYF,TGTGCCAGCAACCTGGGCCGGGGCGGGGAGACCCAGTACTTC
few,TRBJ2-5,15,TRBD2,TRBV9,CASSVESGGPETQYF,TGTGCCAGCAGCGTAGAGAGCGGGGGGCCGGAGACCCAGTACTTC
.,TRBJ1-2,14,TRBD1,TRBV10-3,CAISDRGGNYGYTF,TGTGCCATCAGTGACAGGGGGGGGAACTATGGCTACACCTTC
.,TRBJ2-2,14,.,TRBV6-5,CASSYSRGGGELFF,TGTGCCAGCAGTTACTCTAGGGGGGGCGGGGAGCTGTTTTTT
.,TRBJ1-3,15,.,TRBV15,CATSRDHVSGNTIYF,TGTGCCACCAGCAGAGATCACGTCTCTGGAAACACCATATATTTT
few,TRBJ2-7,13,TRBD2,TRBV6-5,CARRTSGTYEQYF,TGTGCCAGACGGACTAGCGGGACCTACGAGCAGTACTTC
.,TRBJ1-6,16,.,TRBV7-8,CASSLGPGTGNSPLHF,TGTGCCAGCAGCTTAGGGCCCGGGACGGGGAATTCACCCCTCCACTTT
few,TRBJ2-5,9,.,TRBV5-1,CANAKTQYF,TGCGCGAACGCGAAGACCCAGTACTTC
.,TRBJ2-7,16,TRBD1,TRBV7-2,CASALGWTGESYEQYF,TGTGCCAGCGCTCTTGGGTGGACAGGGGAATCCTACGAGCAGTACTTC
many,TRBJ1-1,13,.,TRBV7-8,CASSLGELTEAFF,TGTGCCAGCAGCTTAGGGGAGCTTACTGAAGCTTTCTTT
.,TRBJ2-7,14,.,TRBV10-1,CASYSPGHSYEQYF,TGCGCCAGCTACAGCCCGGGACATAGCTACGAGCAGTACTTC
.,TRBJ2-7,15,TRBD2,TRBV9,CASSVGSGSSYEQYF,TGTGCCAGCAGCGTAGGTAGCGGGAGCTCCTACGAGCAGTACTTC
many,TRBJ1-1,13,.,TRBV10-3,CAISEEVNTEAFF,TGTGCCATCTCGGAAGAAGTAAACACTGAAGCTTTCTTT
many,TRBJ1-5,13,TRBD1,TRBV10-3,CAISGDRNQPQHF,TGTGCCATCAGTGGGGACAGAAATCAGCCCCAGCATTTT
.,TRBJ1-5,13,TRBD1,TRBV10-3,CASGQGIHQPQHF,TGTGCCAGCGGACAGGGGATCCACCAGCCCCAGCATTTT
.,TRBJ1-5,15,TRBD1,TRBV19,CASSRKDRGNQPQHF,TGTGCCAGTAGCCGAAAAGACAGGGGTAATCAGCCCCAGCATTTT
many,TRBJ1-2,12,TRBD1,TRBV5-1,CASSGDSYGYTF,TGTGCCAGCAGCGGGGACAGTTATGGCTACACCTTC